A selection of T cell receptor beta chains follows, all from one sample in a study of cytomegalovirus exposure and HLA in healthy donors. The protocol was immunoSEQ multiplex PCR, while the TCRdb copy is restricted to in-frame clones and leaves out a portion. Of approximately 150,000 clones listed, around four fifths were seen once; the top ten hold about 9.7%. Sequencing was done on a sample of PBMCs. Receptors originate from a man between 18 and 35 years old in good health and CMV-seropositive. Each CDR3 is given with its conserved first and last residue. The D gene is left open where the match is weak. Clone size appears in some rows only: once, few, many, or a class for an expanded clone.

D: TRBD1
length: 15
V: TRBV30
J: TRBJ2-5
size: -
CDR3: CAWSLEPPGQGVQYF
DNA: TGTGCCTGGAGTCTTGAACCGCCGGGACAGGGGGTCCAGTACTTC

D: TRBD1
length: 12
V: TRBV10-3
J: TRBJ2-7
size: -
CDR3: CAISATGYEQYF
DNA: TGTGCCATCAGTGCGACAGGGTACGAGCAGTACTTC

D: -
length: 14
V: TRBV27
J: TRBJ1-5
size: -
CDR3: CASSPGQLQQPQHF
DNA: TGTGCCAGCAGCCCAGGACAGCTCCAGCAGCCCCAGCATTTT

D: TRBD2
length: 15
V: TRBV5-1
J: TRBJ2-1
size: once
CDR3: CASSLGSGTYNEQFF
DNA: TGCGCCAGCAGCTTGGGTAGCGGGACCTACAATGAGCAGTTCTTC

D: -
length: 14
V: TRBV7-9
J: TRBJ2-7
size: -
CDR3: CASKYAPGTYEQYF
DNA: TGTGCCAGCAAGTATGCTCCGGGTACCTACGAGCAGTACTTC

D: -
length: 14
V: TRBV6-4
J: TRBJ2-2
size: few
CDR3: CASNDGEDTGELFF
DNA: TGTGCCAGCAACGATGGAGAGGACACCGGGGAGCTGTTTTTT

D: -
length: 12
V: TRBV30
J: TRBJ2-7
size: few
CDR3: CAWSLPLYEQYF
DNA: TGTGCCTGGAGTCTCCCCCTCTACGAGCAGTACTTC

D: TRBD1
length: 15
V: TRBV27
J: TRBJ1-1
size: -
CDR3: CASRDRGILNTEAFF
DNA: TGTGCCAGCAGGGACAGGGGGATCTTGAACACTGAAGCTTTCTTT

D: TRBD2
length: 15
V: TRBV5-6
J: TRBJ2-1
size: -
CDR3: CASSLGTTPYNEQFF
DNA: TGTGCCAGCAGCTTAGGGACTACCCCCTACAATGAGCAGTTCTTC

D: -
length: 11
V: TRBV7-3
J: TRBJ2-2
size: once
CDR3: CASSSSGELFF
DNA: TGTGCCAGCAGCTCCTCCGGGGAGCTGTTTTTT

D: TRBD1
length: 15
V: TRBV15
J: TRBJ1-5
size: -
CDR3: CATSSAGGGNQPQHF
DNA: TGTGCCACCAGCTCCGCAGGGGGTGGCAATCAGCCCCAGCATTTT

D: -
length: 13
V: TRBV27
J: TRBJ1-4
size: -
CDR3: CASSRATNEKLFF
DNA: TGTGCCAGCAGCCGTGCAACTAATGAAAAACTGTTTTTT

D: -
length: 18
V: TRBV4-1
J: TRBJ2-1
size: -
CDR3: CASSQDLGRDSWNNEQFF
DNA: TGCGCCAGCAGCCAAGATCTAGGGCGGGATAGTTGGAACAATGAGCAGTTCTTC

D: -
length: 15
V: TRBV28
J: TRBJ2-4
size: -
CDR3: CASSYEGVAKNIQYF
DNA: TGTGCCAGCAGTTATGAGGGGGTAGCCAAAAACATTCAGTACTTC

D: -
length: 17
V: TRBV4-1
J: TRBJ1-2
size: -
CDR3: CASSQDLEGGIVYGYTF
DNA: TGCGCCAGCAGCCAAGATTTGGAGGGTGGGATAGTTTATGGCTACACCTTC